Below, 22 T cell receptor beta chains from the same sample are listed, as sequenced in a study of blood T cell repertoires in COVID-19. Measured with immunoSEQ multiplex PCR; TCRdb has only the in-frame clones, and not every one. The sample contains roughly 41,000 clones, around nine tenths of which appear only once. Sequencing used peripheral blood. The receptors were sampled from a man in his sixties with active COVID-19.

In its sample, this clone was seen once. The V gene is TRBV9, the J gene TRBJ2-7, with 8 bases fitting TRBD2. V lost 8 bases, J lost 2 bases, and 12 bases stayed unmatched. This CDR3 is built from 15 residues. Germline V gives CDR1 SGDLS, CDR2 YYNGEE. The CDR3 is CASLGSGRRTYEQYF. The CDR3 bases are TGTGCCAGTCTCGGGAGCGGGAGAAGAACCTACGAGCAGTACTTC.

The V and J genes are TRBV18 and TRBJ1-4; D is possibly TRBD1 (5 bases). CDR3 length: 13 amino acids. The V end lost 3 bases, the J end lost 8 bases, and 10 bases lay between the germline ends. The germline gives CDR1 KGHSH, CDR2 LQKENI. Here the CDR3 reads CASSPLGREKLFF. DNA for the CDR3: TGTGCCAGCTCACCGCTGGGGCGGGAAAAACTGTTTTTT.

This clone was observed once. The chain joins TRBV27 to TRBJ2-1; 14 bases are shared with TRBD2. The CDR3 length is 15 residues. Germline V gene data show CDR1 as MNHEY and CDR2 as SMNVEV (reference sequence). Trimming at V came to 3 bases and at J to 7 bases, leaving 2 bases not matched to a gene. For the CDR3, the DNA is TGTGCCAGCAGTTTCGGGACTAGCGGGAGTAATGAGCAGTTCTTC. Amino acids: CASSFGTSGSNEQFF.

The V and J genes are TRBV6-5 and TRBJ2-2, with a possible D match to TRBD2 (5 bases). V was clipped by 0 bases and J by 7 bases, with 15 bases between them. The CDR3 contains 16 residues. Germline V lookup: CDR1 MNHEY, CDR2 SVGAGI. CDR3 residues: CASSYSRSSRGGELFF. CDR3 in DNA: TGTGCCAGCAGTTACTCGAGATCCTCTCGGGGCGGGGAGCTGTTTTTT.

The chain has TRBV10-3 and TRBJ2-7; D is unresolved. V lost 0 bases to trimming and J lost 3 bases, with 9 bases between them. From germline, CDR1 is ENHRY and CDR2 SYGVKD. The CDR3 has 14 amino acids. Here the CDR3 DNA reads TGTGCCATCAGTGAGTCGGGCCGCTACTACGAGCAGTACTTC. Translating gives CAISESGRYYEQYF.

The chain combines TRBV4-1 with TRBJ2-7; 7 bases match TRBD2. This CDR3 comprises 16 residues. V was clipped by 1 base and J by 4 bases; unmatched bases: 10. Germline assignment: CDR1 MGHRA and CDR2 YSYEKL. The CDR3, as DNA: TGCGCCAGCAGCCAAGCCTCGTCTAGCGGACATTACGAGCAGTACTTC. Residues: CASSQASSSGHYEQYF.

The CDR3 DNA is TGTGCCAGCAGAAGCCAAGAGAGCTACCTTGCCACGAATGGCTACACCTTC. Protein sequence: CASRSQESYLATNGYTF. The chain couples TRBV4-2 to TRBJ1-2; D is undetermined. CDR3 length equals 17 residues. V lost 6 bases, J lost 6 bases, and 26 bases lay in between. Germline assignment: CDR1 LGHNA and CDR2 YNFKEQ.

The chain links TRBV6-4 to TRBJ1-5; D not resolved. Germline V gives CDR1 MRHNA, CDR2 SNTAGT. Trimming removed 7 bases at V and 0 bases at J, with 7 bases between. This CDR3 region has 13 residues. This CDR3 reads CASTPRSNQPQHF. The CDR3 DNA sequence: TGTGCCAGCACCCCGCGTAGCAATCAGCCCCAGCATTTT.

CDR3 DNA: TGTGCCAGCAGCTTAACCGGGGGGCTTACTGAAGCTTTCTTT. Translated, it gives CASSLTGGLTEAFF. The chain recombines TRBV7-3 with TRBJ1-1, with D tentatively TRBD1 (6 bases). The germline CDR1 and CDR2 sequences are SGHTA and FQGTGA. The CDR3 extends over 14 amino acids. V lost 0 bases and J lost 5, with 10 bases in between.

The J gene is TRBJ2-5, the V gene TRBV5-4; TRBD2 agrees at 10 bases. V lost 1 base, J lost 2 bases, and 2 bases stayed unmatched. Germline CDR1 reads SGHNT; CDR2 reads YYREEE (reference sequence). The CDR3 contains 15 residues. The CDR3: CASSLKGLAQETQYF. CDR3 nucleotide sequence: TGTGCCAGCAGCTTGAAGGGACTAGCGCAAGAGACCCAGTACTTC.

The gene calls are TRBV4-1 and TRBJ2-2; D not resolved. The CDR3 is 15 residues long. Germline V gene data show CDR1 as MGHRA and CDR2 as YSYEKL. The V gene lost 5 bases and the J gene lost 2 bases, with 12 bases spanning the gap. CDR3 sequence reads: CASSFVAANTGELFF. In DNA form, the CDR3 reads TGCGCCAGCAGCTTCGTAGCAGCTAACACCGGGGAGCTGTTTTTT.

V is TRBV10-3 and J is TRBJ2-6, with a possible D match to TRBD2 (6 bases). Germline loops: CDR1 ENHRY, CDR2 SYGVKD. This CDR3 region has 14 residues. With 11 bases removed from V and 0 bases from J, the gap between germline ends came to 11 bases. CDR3 nucleotides: TGTGCCTGTGGGGGGTCCTCTGGGGCCAACGTCCTGACTTTC. Protein product: CACGGSSGANVLTF.

V and J are TRBV20-1 and TRBJ2-7; 9 bases agree with TRBD1. CDR3 size: 14 residues. The trim removed 3 bases at V and 3 bases at J, leaving 6 bases unmatched. CDR1 and CDR2 (germline): DFQATT, SNEGSKA (reference sequence). The CDR3, as DNA: TGCAGTGCTAGTTTGGGACAGGGTCACTACGAGCAGTACTTC. It specifies CSASLGQGHYEQYF.

The chain joins TRBV3-1 (or the pseudogene TRBV3-2) to TRBJ2-7; TRBD2 aligns across 11 bases. V shed 3 bases, J shed 5 bases, and the junction held 12 bases outside the gene matches. The CDR3 length is 17 residues. Looked up from germline, CDR1 is LGHDT and CDR2 is YNNKEL (reference sequence). CDR3 DNA: TGTGCCAGCAGCCACCCCATCCATAGCGGGAGGGCCCACGAGCAGTACTTC. This gives the protein CASSHPIHSGRAHEQYF.

The V and J genes are TRBV7-2 and TRBJ1-5; tentatively, D is TRBD1 (6 bases). Germline lookup yields CDR1 SGHTA and CDR2 FQGNSA. There are 16 residues in the CDR3. V dropped 1 base and J dropped 6 bases, with 16 bases sitting between them. CDR3 sequence: CASSLVSIGGSQPQHF. CDR3 coding DNA: TGTGCCAGCAGCTTAGTCTCGATAGGGGGTTCTCAGCCCCAGCATTTT.

The chain couples TRBV7-2 to TRBJ1-1, with TRBD1 identical over 8 bases. The CDR3 runs to 15 residues. V dropped 5 bases and J dropped 4; count of bases not matched to a gene: 9. CDR1 is SGHTA, CDR2 FQGNSA, per germline. Here the CDR3 DNA reads TGTGCCAGCAGCCCGACGACAGGGGTAGGCACTGAAGCTTTCTTT. Its protein product is CASSPTTGVGTEAFF.

In its sample, this clone was seen a few times. Other DNA sequences from this sample encode an identical CDR3 as well. This chain joins TRBV7-9 and TRBJ1-1, with 8 positions matching TRBD1. The V segment lost 5 bases and the J segment 4 bases; nucleotides outside the gene matches: 6. CDR3 length equals 14 residues. Germline CDR1 SEHNR, CDR2 FQNEAQ (reference sequence). CDR3 DNA: TGTGCCAGCAGCAGACAGGGGTCTGGCACTGAAGCTTTCTTT. Residues: CASSRQGSGTEAFF.

The chain is built from TRBV2 and TRBJ2-5, with 7 bases identical to TRBD2. Germline CDR1 SNHLY, CDR2 FYNNEI. V was clipped by 1 base and J by 0 bases; unmatched bases: 5. The CDR3 totals 16 residues. The CDR3, as DNA: TGTGCCAGCAGTGAAGGCCAGCGGGGTTACCAAGAGACCCAGTACTTC. Translating it yields CASSEGQRGYQETQYF.

The genes are TRBV18 and TRBJ1-2; 7 nucleotides line up with TRBD1. In germline, CDR1 is KGHSH, CDR2 LQKENI. Losses at the gene ends were 4 bases for V and 3 bases for J; bases not matched to a gene: 5. The CDR3 extends over 14 amino acids. The CDR3 DNA is TGTGCCAGCTCACAAGGGGGCGCATACTATGGCTACACCTTC. Residues: CASSQGGAYYGYTF.

The table lists this clone with a few counts. This chain joins TRBV20-1 and TRBJ1-1, with 7 bases identical to TRBD1. The V segment lost 6 bases and the J segment 4 bases; nucleotides outside the gene matches: 2. This CDR3 contains 11 residues. The V gene's germline CDR1 is DFQATT and CDR2 SNEGSKA (reference sequence). For the CDR3, the DNA is TGCAGTGCCGGGGACAGCACTGAAGCTTTCTTT. As protein: CSAGDSTEAFF.

The chain links TRBV18 to TRBJ2-7, with a possible D match to TRBD1 (6 bases). CDR3 length: 13 residues. Germline CDR1 and CDR2: KGHSH and LQKENI. The V and J ends lost 2 bases and 12 bases respectively, with 17 bases between them. CDR3 sequence: CASSPRGHPEGYF. The CDR3 DNA sequence: TGTGCCAGCTCACCAAGGGGACACCCCGAGGGGTACTTC.

The chain employs TRBV4-3 and TRBJ2-3, with 8 positions matching TRBD2. CDR3 length equals 17 residues. Germline V gene sequence: CDR1 LGHNA, CDR2 YSLEER. The trim removed 0 bases at V and 4 bases at J, leaving 9 bases unmatched. The CDR3 reads CASSQDRSGRRSDTQYF. The CDR3 DNA reads TGCGCCAGCAGCCAAGACCGGAGCGGGAGACGCTCAGATACGCAGTATTTT.